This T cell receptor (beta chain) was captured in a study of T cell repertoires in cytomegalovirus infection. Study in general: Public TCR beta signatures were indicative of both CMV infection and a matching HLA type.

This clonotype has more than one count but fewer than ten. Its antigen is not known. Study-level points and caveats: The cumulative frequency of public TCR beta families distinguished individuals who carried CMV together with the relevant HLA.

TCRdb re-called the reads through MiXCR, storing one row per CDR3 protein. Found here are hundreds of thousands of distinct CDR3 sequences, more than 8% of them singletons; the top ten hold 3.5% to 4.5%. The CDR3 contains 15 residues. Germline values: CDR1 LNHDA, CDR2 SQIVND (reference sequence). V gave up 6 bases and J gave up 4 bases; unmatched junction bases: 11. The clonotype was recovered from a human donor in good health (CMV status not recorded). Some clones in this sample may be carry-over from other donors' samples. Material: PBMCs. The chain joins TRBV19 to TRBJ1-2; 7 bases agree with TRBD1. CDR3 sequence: CASSGLNRGGYGYTF. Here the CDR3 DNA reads TGTGCCAGTAGCGGATTAAACAGGGGCGGCTATGGCTACACCTTC. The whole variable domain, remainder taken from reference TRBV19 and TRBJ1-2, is DGGITQSPKYLFRKEGQNVTLSCEQNLNHDAMYWYRQDPGQGLRLIYYSQIVNDFQKGDIAEGYSVSREKKESFPLTVTSAQKNPTAFYLCASSGLNRGGYGYTFGSGTRLTVV.